The clone carrying this T cell receptor beta chain was seen only a few times. Its antigen is as yet unknown. From the RT-PCR reads, TCRdb called clonotypes with MiXCR, one entry per CDR3 protein. The data contain approximately 480,000 distinct CDR3 sequences, 10% to 11% of them singletons. The sample originates from a study of response to subunit inactivated influenza vaccine. Study outcomes and limitations: With each seasonal influenza vaccination, the authors suggested, few new T cells are recruited.

CDR3 length equals 18 residues. Germline values: CDR1 SGHRS, CDR2 YFSETQ. V shed 1 base, J shed 3 bases, and the junction held 13 bases outside the gene matches. The sequencing here drew on PBMCs from blood, taken more than 35 days after vaccination. The chain joins TRBV5-1 to TRBJ2-3; 8 bases match TRBD2. The clonotype was recovered from a man in his fifties who received an inactivated influenza vaccine. CDR3 region: CASSLRPRGSGRTDTQYF. CDR3 coding DNA: TGCGCCAGCAGCTTGAGGCCCCGCGGGAGCGGGAGAACAGATACGCAGTATTTT.